This is a list of T cell receptor beta chains from one sample in a study of T cells in tuberculosis. Using immunoSEQ multiplex PCR, the repertoire was profiled, and TCRdb retains in-frame clones only, with some absent. The table records 40,000 to 45,000 clones, about 94% of them present only once. The sample taken for sequencing was PBMCs. The source of these receptors is a donor aged 10 to 29 with latent tuberculosis or without tuberculosis infection. Some clones in this sample may be carry-over from other donors' samples. CDR3s leave out the opening cysteine and the closing phenylalanine or tryptophan. The order of the fields is D gene, V gene, J gene, CDR3 protein. D genes are given only for firm matches.

d_gene: NA
v_gene: TRBV25-1
j_gene: TRBJ2-1
CDR3aa: ASSDPGPPQGTGNEQF

d_gene: NA
v_gene: TRBV11-2
j_gene: TRBJ1-1
CDR3aa: ASSLEIGTEAF

d_gene: NA
v_gene: TRBV5-1
j_gene: TRBJ2-7
CDR3aa: ASSLEDSSSYEQY

d_gene: NA
v_gene: TRBV18
j_gene: TRBJ2-7
CDR3aa: ASSQGATTYEQY

d_gene: TRBD1
v_gene: TRBV28
j_gene: TRBJ1-5
CDR3aa: ASSFGTGVVQPQH

d_gene: NA
v_gene: TRBV7-2
j_gene: TRBJ1-4
CDR3aa: ASSLKGEGEKLF

d_gene: TRBD2
v_gene: TRBV25-1
j_gene: TRBJ2-3
CDR3aa: ASSELKREGADTQY

d_gene: NA
v_gene: TRBV27
j_gene: TRBJ2-1
CDR3aa: ASSQKDRHNEQF

d_gene: TRBD2
v_gene: TRBV7-8
j_gene: TRBJ2-1
CDR3aa: ASSMGLAGVNVGTLYNEQF

d_gene: NA
v_gene: TRBV10-2
j_gene: TRBJ1-5
CDR3aa: ASSVSLNQPQH

d_gene: NA
v_gene: TRBV11-1
j_gene: TRBJ2-7
CDR3aa: ASSSSGSYEQY

d_gene: TRBD2
v_gene: TRBV6-5
j_gene: TRBJ2-1
CDR3aa: ASSSGLAGGLGQF

d_gene: TRBD1
v_gene: TRBV28
j_gene: TRBJ1-2
CDR3aa: ASSPTLGQGSYGYT

d_gene: NA
v_gene: TRBV7-7
j_gene: TRBJ2-1
CDR3aa: ASSSGDSQHGEQF

d_gene: NA
v_gene: TRBV4-3
j_gene: TRBJ1-1
CDR3aa: ASSQDHSVMNTEAF

d_gene: TRBD2
v_gene: TRBV11-2
j_gene: TRBJ2-5
CDR3aa: ASSLVGLAGVETQY

d_gene: TRBD1
v_gene: TRBV5-1
j_gene: TRBJ2-2
CDR3aa: ASGYRDSNTGELF

d_gene: TRBD1
v_gene: TRBV10-3
j_gene: TRBJ2-7
CDR3aa: AISEQGYEQY

d_gene: TRBD1
v_gene: TRBV7-6
j_gene: TRBJ2-7
CDR3aa: ASSLEDRPWGEQY

d_gene: TRBD2
v_gene: TRBV12-5
j_gene: TRBJ2-1
CDR3aa: ASGLVTLLAGYNEQF

d_gene: NA
v_gene: TRBV4-1
j_gene: TRBJ2-7
CDR3aa: ASSPSNGGYYEQY

d_gene: NA
v_gene: TRBV7-8
j_gene: TRBJ2-7
CDR3aa: ASSLIQGGEQY

d_gene: NA
v_gene: TRBV12-5
j_gene: TRBJ1-5
CDR3aa: ASGLVHIGSTFNQPQH

d_gene: NA
v_gene: TRBV28
j_gene: TRBJ1-4
CDR3aa: ASSLSLRENEKLF

d_gene: NA
v_gene: TRBV27
j_gene: TRBJ2-1
CDR3aa: ASSLFFGDPAGNEQF

d_gene: NA
v_gene: TRBV5-4
j_gene: TRBJ2-3
CDR3aa: ASSFSGTDTQY

d_gene: TRBD2
v_gene: TRBV28
j_gene: TRBJ2-7
CDR3aa: ASSPLLGVVGGLAGGTYEQY

d_gene: TRBD2
v_gene: TRBV28
j_gene: TRBJ2-5
CDR3aa: ASRTNKGTSGRETQY

d_gene: TRBD2
v_gene: TRBV5-4
j_gene: TRBJ2-7
CDR3aa: ASSPPGSSGRIYEQY

d_gene: NA
v_gene: TRBV5-1
j_gene: TRBJ1-1
CDR3aa: ASSLRQGNTEAF

d_gene: NA
v_gene: TRBV6-5
j_gene: TRBJ2-6
CDR3aa: ASSYFGGANVLT

d_gene: NA
v_gene: TRBV4-3
j_gene: TRBJ2-2
CDR3aa: ASSQDPGNTGELF

d_gene: NA
v_gene: TRBV7-2
j_gene: TRBJ2-7
CDR3aa: ASSLERLSSYEQY

d_gene: NA
v_gene: TRBV18
j_gene: TRBJ1-1
CDR3aa: ASSPTTAETEAF

d_gene: NA
v_gene: TRBV11-3
j_gene: TRBJ2-1
CDR3aa: ASSATMAGNEQF

d_gene: TRBD2
v_gene: TRBV5-1
j_gene: TRBJ2-1
CDR3aa: ASSGYSGSSYNEQF

d_gene: NA
v_gene: TRBV28
j_gene: TRBJ1-4
CDR3aa: ASSLSQGWATNEKLF

d_gene: NA
v_gene: TRBV10-3
j_gene: TRBJ2-3
CDR3aa: AAYGDTQY

d_gene: NA
v_gene: TRBV15
j_gene: TRBJ2-3
CDR3aa: ATSRDLRADTQY

d_gene: TRBD2
v_gene: TRBV5-1
j_gene: TRBJ2-3
CDR3aa: ASSLGLAGEGYTQY

d_gene: TRBD2
v_gene: TRBV12-5
j_gene: TRBJ2-2
CDR3aa: ASESSGDNSGELF

d_gene: TRBD1
v_gene: TRBV5-1
j_gene: TRBJ2-3
CDR3aa: ASSPTGEDTQY

d_gene: NA
v_gene: TRBV30
j_gene: TRBJ1-1
CDR3aa: AFSVMNTEAF

d_gene: NA
v_gene: TRBV28
j_gene: TRBJ2-7
CDR3aa: ASSLSRVDEQY

d_gene: TRBD1
v_gene: TRBV7-2
j_gene: TRBJ2-7
CDR3aa: ASSSGQGGYEQY

d_gene: NA
v_gene: TRBV27
j_gene: TRBJ1-1
CDR3aa: ASSLFQAEGTEAF

d_gene: TRBD1
v_gene: TRBV10-2
j_gene: TRBJ2-3
CDR3aa: ASRGDRITDTQY

d_gene: TRBD2
v_gene: TRBV7-3
j_gene: TRBJ2-7
CDR3aa: ASSPWTSGRAFWSYEQY

d_gene: NA
v_gene: TRBV27
j_gene: TRBJ2-2
CDR3aa: ASSSGGLGTDGELF

d_gene: NA
v_gene: TRBV7-2
j_gene: TRBJ2-7
CDR3aa: ASSFYRDSYEQY